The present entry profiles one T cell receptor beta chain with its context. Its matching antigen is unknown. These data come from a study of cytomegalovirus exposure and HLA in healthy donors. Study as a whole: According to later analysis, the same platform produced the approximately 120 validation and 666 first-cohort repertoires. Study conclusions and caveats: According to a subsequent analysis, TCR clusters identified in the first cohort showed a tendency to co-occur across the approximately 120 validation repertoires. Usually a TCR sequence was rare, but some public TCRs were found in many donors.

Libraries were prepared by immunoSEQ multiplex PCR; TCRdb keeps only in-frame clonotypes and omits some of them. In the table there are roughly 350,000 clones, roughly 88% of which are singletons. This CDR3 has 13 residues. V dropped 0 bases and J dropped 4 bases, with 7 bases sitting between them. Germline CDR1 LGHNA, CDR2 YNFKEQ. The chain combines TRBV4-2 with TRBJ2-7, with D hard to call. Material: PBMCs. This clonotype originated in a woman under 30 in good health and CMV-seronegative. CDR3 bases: TGTGCCAGCAGCCAAGATATCGGGTACGAGCAGTACTTC. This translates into CASSQDIGYEQYF.